This entry is about one TCR beta chain. The target antigen is unknown. The sample is drawn from a study of cytomegalovirus exposure and HLA in healthy donors. The table came from immunoSEQ multiplex PCR; TCRdb's copy has only in-frame clones and leaves some out. The sample records around 200,000 clones, 88% being singletons. Per germline, CDR1 MGHRA and CDR2 YSYEKL. The length of the CDR3 is 18 residues. V dropped 1 base and J dropped 0 bases, with 18 bases sitting between them. Findings and caveats of the study: The finding came from a later analysis; first-cohort TCR clusters tended to co-occur in the roughly 120 validation repertoires. For cytomegalovirus status, the classifier reportedly gave diagnoses with high specificity and sensitivity.

The origin of this receptor is a woman aged 18-29 years in good health and CMV-seronegative. V usage is TRBV4-1 and J usage is TRBJ1-1, with D possibly being TRBD1 (5 bases). The sequenced sample was PBMCs. The CDR3 DNA reads as TGCGCCAGCAGCCAAGGGGGCGGGAAAGAACTTATGAACACTGAAGCTTTCTTT. Amino acids: CASSQGGGKELMNTEAFF.